The rows below give T cell receptor beta chains drawn from one sample of a study of cytomegalovirus exposure and HLA in healthy donors. The assay was immunoSEQ multiplex PCR, and TCRdb's table has in-frame clones only and misses some. The table lists around 150,000 clones, 80% of them singletons. Sequencing input: PBMCs. The source of these receptors is a man aged 25-45 years in good health and CMV-seronegative. Each CDR3 is given with its conserved first and last residue. Each record gives: V gene, J gene, CDR3 protein.

>TRBV6-5|TRBJ2-7
CASRGASYEQYF
>TRBV27|TRBJ1-2
CASRQGNYGYTF
>TRBV28|TRBJ1-2
CASSTGQGNYGYTF
>TRBV29-1|TRBJ1-4
CSVGEGEKLFF
>TRBV7-9|TRBJ2-7
CASSRTSGRSYEQYF
>TRBV5-5|TRBJ1-2
CASSPGQEWHGYTF
>TRBV28|TRBJ1-5
CASSLTGSWGSNQPQHF
>TRBV7-2|TRBJ1-2
CASSPPPWRLIYGYTF
>TRBV5-6|TRBJ2-5
CASSLPGWETQYF
>TRBV19|TRBJ1-2
CASSPWAGSGYGYTF
>TRBV7-8|TRBJ2-5
CASSSMTSGQYF
>TRBV2|TRBJ1-4
CASSEWGPGATNEKLFF
>TRBV6-1|TRBJ2-4
CASSELIRAGGRGDIQYF
>TRBV7-2|TRBJ2-7
CASKREGQYEQYF
>TRBV30|TRBJ2-2
CAWGTGQGAPGELFF
>TRBV4-1|TRBJ2-3
CASSQEGLADTQAYF
>TRBV10-2|TRBJ2-7
CASSAGEVVSYEQYF
>TRBV25-1|NA
CASSEWGDYEQYF
>TRBV28|TRBJ2-1
CASTFPLSGNEQFF
>TRBV28|TRBJ2-1
CASSRGLAGFDYNEQFF
>TRBV7-2|TRBJ2-1
CASSRGLAGVMYEQFF
>TRBV12-5|TRBJ1-1
CASAQGARTEAFF
>TRBV30|TRBJ2-1
CAWVPGGREGYNEQFF
>TRBV2|TRBJ1-4
CASSPLSGDGEKLFF
>TRBV10-1|TRBJ2-5
CASSRHKETQYF
>TRBV10-3|TRBJ2-1
CATRGGASGTAEQFF
>TRBV10-3|TRBJ1-2
CAISEGSGGEDYGYTF
>TRBV29-1|TRBJ1-1
CSVEPSEEAFF
>TRBV9|TRBJ2-1
CASSTPGTGVNEQFF
>TRBV30|TRBJ2-5
CAWSVLERETQYF
>TRBV19|TRBJ1-2
CASSRDLVGYTF
>TRBV6-5|TRBJ2-7
CASTYGGTAYEQYF
>TRBV28|TRBJ1-2
CASTLQGTGGIGGYTF
>TRBV29-1|TRBJ2-7
CSVGRLGQGIDEQYF
>TRBV5-1|TRBJ2-7
CASSLAGLYEQYF
>TRBV5-4|TRBJ2-7
CASSLGGLSYEQYF
>TRBV27|TRBJ1-2
CASSLLRQVANYGYTF
>TRBV10-3|TRBJ1-1
CAGQGAGGNTEAFF
>TRBV4-3|TRBJ1-6
CASSQTTGPNSPLHF
>TRBV7-2|TRBJ2-7
CASSIPYYEQYF
>TRBV12-5|TRBJ1-2
CASGFDGQWWIGYTF
>TRBV27|TRBJ2-1
CASSWASSYNEQFF